This T cell receptor beta chain came from a study of blood T cell repertoires in COVID-19. Study-wide context: Spain, Italy and the United States supplied samples that represented acute and convalescent COVID-19. Nucleic acid was either cDNA or gDNA, and it came from T cells, B-cell-depleted T cells, or PBMCs.

Germline-derived CDR1 and CDR2 are MDHEN and SYDVKM. V was shortened by 11 bases and J by 3 bases, with 8 bases between the two germline ends. The CDR3 totals 11 residues. In the study's own analysis: Amplified reference gene primers provided the basis for estimating nucleated cell counts. Assay: immunoSEQ multiplex PCR; the TCRdb copy retains only in-frame clones and omits some. V, J and clone size reflect that table, while D and trimming were determined from the DNA. The sample lists about 260,000 clones, approximately 91% occurring once. The sequence was collected from a human donor in a cohort sampled during active COVID-19. The sequencing input was peripheral blood. V gene TRBV28 combines with J gene TRBJ1-5, with D unclear. The CDR3 DNA sequence: TGTGCCTCCAGATCCAATCAGCCCCAGCATTTT. Encoded protein: CASRSNQPQHF.